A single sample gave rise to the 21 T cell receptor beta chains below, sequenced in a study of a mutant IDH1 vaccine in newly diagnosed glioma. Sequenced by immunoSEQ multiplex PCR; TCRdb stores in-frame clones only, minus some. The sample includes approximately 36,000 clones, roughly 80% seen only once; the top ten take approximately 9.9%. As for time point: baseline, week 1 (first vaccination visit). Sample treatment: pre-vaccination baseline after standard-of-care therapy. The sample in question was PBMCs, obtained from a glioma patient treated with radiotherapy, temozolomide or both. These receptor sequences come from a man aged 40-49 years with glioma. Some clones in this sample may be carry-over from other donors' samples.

The CDR3 spells CASSLAGGEETQYF. Here the CDR3 DNA reads TGTGCCAGCAGCCTGGCCGGGGGGGAAGAGACCCAGTACTTC. This rearrangement joins TRBV5-4 to TRBJ2-5; 8 bases match TRBD2. V lost 4 bases, J lost 3 bases, and 5 bases stayed unmatched. Germline CDR1 reads SGHNT; CDR2 reads YYREEE (reference sequence). The CDR3 consists of 14 residues.

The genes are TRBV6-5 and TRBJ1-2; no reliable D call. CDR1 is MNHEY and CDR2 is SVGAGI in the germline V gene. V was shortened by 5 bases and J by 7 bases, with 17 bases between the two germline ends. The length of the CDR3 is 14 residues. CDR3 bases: TGTGCCAGCAGTCCCCGGGATATCTATGCTGGCTACACCTTC. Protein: CASSPRDIYAGYTF.

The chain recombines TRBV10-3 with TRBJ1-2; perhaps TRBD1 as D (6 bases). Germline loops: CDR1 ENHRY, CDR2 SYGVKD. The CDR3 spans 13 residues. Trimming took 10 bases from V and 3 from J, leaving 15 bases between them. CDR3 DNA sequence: TGTGCCACTGAGGGGGGAGGAGACTATGGCTACACCTTC. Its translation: CATEGGGDYGYTF.

In DNA form, the CDR3 reads TGTGCCAGCAGGCGGACTAGCGGGGGAGACACAGATACGCAGTATTTT. As protein: CASRRTSGGDTDTQYF. This chain links TRBV7-2 with TRBJ2-3; 13 bases are shared with TRBD2. Trimming cost V 6 bases and J 2 bases; bases outside gene matches: 5. The CDR3 is 16 amino acids. Per germline, CDR1 SGHTA and CDR2 FQGNSA.

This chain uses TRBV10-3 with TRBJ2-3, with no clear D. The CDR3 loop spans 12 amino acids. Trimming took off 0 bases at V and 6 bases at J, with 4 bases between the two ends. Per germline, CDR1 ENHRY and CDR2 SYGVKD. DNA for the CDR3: TGTGCCATCAGTGAGTCGAAGGATACGCAGTATTTT. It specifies CAISESKDTQYF.

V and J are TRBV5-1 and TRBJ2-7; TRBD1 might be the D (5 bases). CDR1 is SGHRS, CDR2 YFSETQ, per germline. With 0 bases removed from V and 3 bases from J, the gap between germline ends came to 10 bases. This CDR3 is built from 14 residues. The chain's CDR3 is CASSLVAGIYEQYF. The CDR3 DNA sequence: TGCGCCAGCAGCTTGGTTGCAGGGATCTACGAGCAGTACTTC.

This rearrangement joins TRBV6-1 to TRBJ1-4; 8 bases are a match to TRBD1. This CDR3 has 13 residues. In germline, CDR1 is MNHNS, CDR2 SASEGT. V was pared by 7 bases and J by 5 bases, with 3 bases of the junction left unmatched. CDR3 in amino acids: CASKRDRNEKLFF. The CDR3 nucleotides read TGTGCCAGCAAGCGGGACAGGAATGAAAAACTGTTTTTT.

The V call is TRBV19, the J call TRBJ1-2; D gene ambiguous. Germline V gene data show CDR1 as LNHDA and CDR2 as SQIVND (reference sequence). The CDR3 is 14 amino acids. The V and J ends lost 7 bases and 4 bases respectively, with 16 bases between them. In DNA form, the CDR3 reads TGTGCCAGTATCCCGTCGAGGGATGGCTATGGCTACACCTTC. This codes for CASIPSRDGYGYTF.

Here the CDR3 DNA reads TGTGCCAGCAGCCCGGAGGTCCCGCGACCTTATGAGCAGTTCTTC. Residues: CASSPEVPRPYEQFF. The V call is TRBV5-6, the J call TRBJ2-1, with D maybe TRBD2 (5 bases). Germline V CDR1 and CDR2: SGHDT, YYEEEE. The CDR3 covers 15 residues. The V gene lost 4 bases and the J gene lost 8 bases, with 19 bases spanning the gap. Based on the CDR3 plus reference TRBV5-6 and TRBJ2-1, the full variable domain is DAGVTQSPTHLIKTRGQQVTLRCSPKSGHDTVSWYQQALGQGPQFIFQYYEEEERQRGNFPDRFSGHQFPNYSSELNVNALLLGDSALYLCASSPEVPRPYEQFFGPGTRLTVL.

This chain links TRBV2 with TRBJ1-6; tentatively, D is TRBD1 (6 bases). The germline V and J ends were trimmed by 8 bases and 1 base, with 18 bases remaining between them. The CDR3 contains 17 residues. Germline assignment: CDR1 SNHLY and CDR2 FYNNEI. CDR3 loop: CASPPTKGESYNSPLHF. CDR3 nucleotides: TGTGCCAGCCCTCCGACTAAGGGGGAGTCCTATAATTCACCCCTCCACTTT.

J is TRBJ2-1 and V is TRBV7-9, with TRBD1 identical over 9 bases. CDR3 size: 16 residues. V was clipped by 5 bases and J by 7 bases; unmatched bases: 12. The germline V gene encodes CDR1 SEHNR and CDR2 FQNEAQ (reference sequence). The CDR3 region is CASSPPGQGLGNEQFF. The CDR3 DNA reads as TGTGCCAGCAGCCCGCCGGGACAGGGTCTGGGGAATGAGCAGTTCTTC. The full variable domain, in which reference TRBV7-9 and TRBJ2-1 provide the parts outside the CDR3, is DTGVSQNPRHKITKRGQNVTFRCDPISEHNRLYWYRQTLGQGPEFLTYFQNEAQLEKSRLLSDRFSAERPKGSFSTLEIQRTEQGDSAMYLCASSPPGQGLGNEQFFGPGTRLTVL.

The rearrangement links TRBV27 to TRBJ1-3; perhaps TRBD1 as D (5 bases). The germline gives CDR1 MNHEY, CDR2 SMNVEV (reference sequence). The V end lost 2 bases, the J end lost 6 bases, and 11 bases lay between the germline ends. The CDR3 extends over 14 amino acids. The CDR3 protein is CASSLKGSLNTIYF. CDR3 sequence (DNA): TGTGCCAGCAGTTTAAAGGGGTCCCTAAACACCATATATTTT.

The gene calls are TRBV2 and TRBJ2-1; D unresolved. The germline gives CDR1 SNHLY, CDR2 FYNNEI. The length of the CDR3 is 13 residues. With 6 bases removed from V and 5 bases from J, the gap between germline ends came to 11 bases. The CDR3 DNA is TGTGCCAGCAGCCTAGAGTCCAACAATGAGCAGTTCTTC. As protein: CASSLESNNEQFF.

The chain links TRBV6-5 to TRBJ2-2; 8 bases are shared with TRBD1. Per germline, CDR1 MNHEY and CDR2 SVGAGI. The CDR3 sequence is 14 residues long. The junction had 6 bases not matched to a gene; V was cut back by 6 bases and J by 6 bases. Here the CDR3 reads CASRRGQDPGELFF. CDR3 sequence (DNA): TGTGCCAGCAGGCGGGGACAGGATCCCGGGGAGCTGTTTTTT.

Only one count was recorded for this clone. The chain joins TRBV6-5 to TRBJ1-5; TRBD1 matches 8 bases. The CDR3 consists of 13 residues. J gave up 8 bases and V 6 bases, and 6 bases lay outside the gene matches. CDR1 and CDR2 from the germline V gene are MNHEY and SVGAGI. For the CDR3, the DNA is TGTGCCAGCAGCTACAGGGGGAGGGAGCCCCAGCATTTT. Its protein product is CASSYRGREPQHF.

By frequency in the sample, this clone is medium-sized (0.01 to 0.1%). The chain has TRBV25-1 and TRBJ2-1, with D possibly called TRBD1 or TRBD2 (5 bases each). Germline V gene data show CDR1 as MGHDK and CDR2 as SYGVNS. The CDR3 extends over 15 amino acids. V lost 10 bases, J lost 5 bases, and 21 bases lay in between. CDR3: CATLSRDPNNNEQFF. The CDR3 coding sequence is TGTGCCACCCTCTCCCGGGACCCAAATAACAATGAGCAGTTCTTC.

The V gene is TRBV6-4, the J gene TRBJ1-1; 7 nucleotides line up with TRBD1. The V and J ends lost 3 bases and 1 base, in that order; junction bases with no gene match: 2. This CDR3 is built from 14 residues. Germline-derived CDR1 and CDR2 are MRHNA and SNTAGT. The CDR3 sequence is CASSDRDRNTEAFF. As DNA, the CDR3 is TGTGCCAGCAGTGATCGGGACAGGAACACTGAAGCTTTCTTT.

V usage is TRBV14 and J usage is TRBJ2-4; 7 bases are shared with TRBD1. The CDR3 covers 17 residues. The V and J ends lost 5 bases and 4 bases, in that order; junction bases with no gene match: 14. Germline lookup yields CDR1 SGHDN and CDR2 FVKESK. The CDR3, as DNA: TGTGCCAGCAGCGAACATAGGTTGGCACAGGGGAAAAACATTCAGTACTTC. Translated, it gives CASSEHRLAQGKNIQYF.

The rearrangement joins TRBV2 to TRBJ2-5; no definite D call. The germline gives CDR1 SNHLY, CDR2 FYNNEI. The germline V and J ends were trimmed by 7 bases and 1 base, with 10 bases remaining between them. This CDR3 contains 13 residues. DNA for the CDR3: TGTGCCAGCAATAGCTTGGTCCAAGAGACCCAGTACTTC. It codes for CASNSLVQETQYF.

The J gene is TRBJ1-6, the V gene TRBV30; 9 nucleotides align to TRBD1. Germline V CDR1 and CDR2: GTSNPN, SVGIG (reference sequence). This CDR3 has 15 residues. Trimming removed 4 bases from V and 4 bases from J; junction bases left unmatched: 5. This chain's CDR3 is CAWNGQGQYNSPLHF. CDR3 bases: TGTGCCTGGAACGGACAGGGGCAATATAATTCACCCCTCCACTTT.

CDR3 sequence: CASSSPGRGSYEQYF. The CDR3 nucleotides read TGTGCCAGCAGCTCCCCTGGGCGGGGGTCCTACGAGCAGTACTTC. The rearrangement joins TRBV25-1 to TRBJ2-7, with 7 bases matching TRBD2. The V gene end was trimmed by 6 bases and the J gene end by 1 base; junction bases not matched to a gene: 9. Germline V gene lookup returns CDR1 MGHDK and CDR2 SYGVNS. The CDR3 runs 15 residues.